The 3 T cell receptor beta chains presented below share a single source sample, sequenced in a study of cytomegalovirus exposure and HLA in healthy donors. PCR was performed using 60 Vbeta and 13 Jbeta primers. Produced via immunoSEQ multiplex PCR; TCRdb's table is partial and in-frame only. The table lists 95,000 to 150,000 clones, approximately 80% of them singletons, with less than 2% in the top ten. The sample was PBMCs. These receptors were obtained from a middle-aged man in good health and CMV-seronegative.

V is TRBV18 and J is TRBJ1-3; a possible D gene is TRBD1 (5 bases). In germline, CDR1 is KGHSH, CDR2 LQKENI. The CDR3 covers 16 residues. V was shortened by 3 bases and J by 0 bases, with 12 bases between the two germline ends. DNA of the CDR3: TGTGCCAGCTCACCCTACGACAGCTCCTCTGGAAACACCATATATTTT. It encodes CASSPYDSSSGNTIYF.

This clone occurred a few times. J is TRBJ1-4 and V is TRBV6-5, with D unclear. V was trimmed by 0 bases and J by 8 bases, leaving 7 bases between them. Germline-derived CDR1 and CDR2 are MNHEY and SVGAGI. CDR3 size: 13 residues. The CDR3 coding sequence is TGTGCCAGCAGTTACTCCTTCCGGGAAAAACTGTTTTTT. It is translated as CASSYSFREKLFF.

CDR3 residues: CASSYSGIWGGFF. The DNA for the CDR3 is TGTGCCAGCAGTTACAGCGGAATCTGGGGAGGTTTCTTT. V and J are TRBV28 and TRBJ1-1; D ambiguous. The CDR3 is 13 residues long. CDR1 is MDHEN and CDR2 is SYDVKM in the germline V gene. V dropped 4 bases and J dropped 13 bases, with 19 bases sitting between them.